This TCR beta chain was recorded in a study of shared clonotypes between healthy human individuals. Genomic DNA per cell subset filled all wells of several immunoSEQ plates. Using immunoSEQ multiplex PCR, the repertoire was profiled, and TCRdb retains in-frame clones only, with some absent. Among under 1 million clones, about 96% were seen once, and the ten largest hold about 0.21%. Naive CD8 cells lacked CD45RO and underwent positive selection for CCR7, leaving out terminally differentiated effector memory CD45RA+ cells. The CDR3 loop spans 13 amino acids. Per the germline V gene, CDR1 is LGHNA and CDR2 is YSLEER. Trimming pared 1 base from V and 8 bases from J, leaving 9 bases between.

This TCR derives from a man under 40 in good health. Source material: naive CD8+ T cells sorted from blood. The genes are TRBV4-3 and TRBJ1-3; D remains unclear. The DNA for the CDR3 is TGCGCCAGCAGCCAAGGTTTGGGAGACACCATATATTTT. Residues: CASSQGLGDTIYF.